Presented here are 14 T cell receptor beta chains from one specimen sequenced in a study of cytotoxic CD8 clonotypes in ibrutinib-treated CLL. Clones were read by immunoSEQ multiplex PCR, and TCRdb kept only the in-frame ones, dropping some. Of 140,000 to 150,000 clones listed, 70% to 80% are singletons. The material sequenced was PBMCs, taken after 24 months of ibrutinib treatment. The receptors were gathered from a human donor with chronic lymphocytic leukemia.

The rearrangement uses TRBV10-3 and TRBJ1-1, with D perhaps TRBD1 (5 bases). Germline-derived CDR1 and CDR2 are ENHRY and SYGVKD. With 7 bases removed from V and 4 bases from J, the gap between germline ends came to 19 bases. There are 15 residues in the CDR3. CDR3 in DNA: TGTGCCATCACCGCCGACAGAAGCGGAAGCACTGAAGCTTTCTTT. This codes for CAITADRSGSTEAFF.

The table lists this clone with a few counts. The rearrangement links TRBV2 to TRBJ1-2; D possibly corresponds to TRBD1 (5 bases). Looked up from germline, CDR1 is SNHLY and CDR2 is FYNNEI. This CDR3 comprises 12 residues. Between the trimmed V and J ends, which lost 4 bases and 4 bases, there was a span of 7 bases. CDR3 loop: CASSAGAYGYTF. CDR3 nucleotides: TGTGCCAGCAGTGCCGGGGCCTATGGCTACACCTTC.

The rearrangement links TRBV10-2 to TRBJ1-2, with 7 bases that match TRBD1. Trimming removed 8 bases from V and 5 bases from J; junction bases left unmatched: 8. This CDR3 spans 13 amino acids. The germline V gene has CDR1 WSHSY and CDR2 SAAADI. CDR3 nucleotide sequence: TGCGCCAGCGTGGGAGGCAGGGGGTATGGCTACACCTTC. Protein product: CASVGGRGYGYTF.

Comments on this clone: Distinct nucleotide sequences in the sample also encode this CDR3. The rearrangement links TRBV5-1 to TRBJ2-1; D is possibly TRBD2 (5 bases). CDR1 SGHRS and CDR2 YFSETQ come from the germline V gene. V was cut by 0 bases and J by 5 bases, with 6 bases left in between. This CDR3 has 13 amino acids. As DNA, the CDR3 is TGCGCCAGCAGCTTGGGGGGAGACAATGAGCAGTTCTTC. Encoded protein: CASSLGGDNEQFF.

This clone has a handful of counts. V is TRBV9 and J is TRBJ1-6; D is undetermined. This CDR3 is 12 amino acids long. Trimming removed 1 base at V and 8 bases at J, with 4 bases between. Looked up from germline, CDR1 is SGDLS and CDR2 is YYNGEE. The CDR3 spells CASSVQDSPLHF. For the CDR3, the DNA is TGTGCCAGCAGCGTACAGGATTCACCCCTCCACTTT.

J is TRBJ1-1 and V is TRBV4-1; 7 positions agree with TRBD1. The ends lost 5 bases at V and 3 bases at J; junction bases unmatched: 3. The germline V gene encodes CDR1 MGHRA and CDR2 YSYEKL. This CDR3 has 13 amino acids. CDR3 in DNA: TGCGCCAGCAGCAAAGGGGGCGACACTGAAGCTTTCTTT. Protein sequence: CASSKGGDTEAFF.

In this sample, this clone turned up once. The chain has TRBV7-2 and TRBJ1-5; D possibly corresponds to TRBD1 (5 bases). The V end was cut by 4 bases, the J end by 4 bases, with 11 bases between. Per germline, CDR1 SGHTA and CDR2 FQGNSA. This CDR3 spans 14 amino acids. CDR3 residues: CASSYGTSNQPQHF. As DNA, the CDR3 is TGTGCCAGCAGCTACGGGACCTCAAATCAGCCCCAGCATTTT.

This chain links TRBV10-3 with TRBJ2-5; D not certain. The germline gives CDR1 ENHRY, CDR2 SYGVKD. The CDR3 spans 14 residues. Between the trimmed V and J ends, which lost 6 bases and 5 bases, there was a span of 16 bases. The CDR3 loop reads CAISQTDTGETQYF. The CDR3 region has the DNA TGTGCCATCAGCCAAACAGACACCGGGGAGACCCAGTACTTC.

The rearrangement joins TRBV18 to TRBJ1-5; D unresolved. V dropped 2 bases and J dropped 4 bases, with 12 bases sitting between them. This CDR3 contains 15 residues. Germline V gives CDR1 KGHSH, CDR2 LQKENI. The CDR3 here is CASSPSGPLNQPQHF. The CDR3 bases are TGTGCCAGCTCACCATCCGGGCCACTTAATCAGCCCCAGCATTTT.

V gene TRBV4-2 combines with J gene TRBJ2-1; 10 nucleotides match TRBD2. The CDR3 has 16 amino acids. Trimming cost V 1 base and J 9 bases; bases outside gene matches: 9. Germline values: CDR1 LGHNA, CDR2 YNFKEQ. The CDR3 DNA follows: TGTGCCAGCAGCCAAGTGCTAGCGGGGGCTCGGGGTGAGCAGTTCTTC. Protein: CASSQVLAGARGEQFF.

The chain uses TRBV7-2 and TRBJ2-3; 8 nucleotides agree with TRBD2. CDR1 and CDR2 from the germline V gene are SGHTA and FQGNSA. J gave up 5 bases and V 5 bases, and 12 bases lay outside the gene matches. The CDR3 has 16 residues. The CDR3 spells CASSPQRESWGDTQYF. As DNA, the CDR3 is TGTGCCAGCAGCCCTCAGCGGGAGTCTTGGGGAGATACGCAGTATTTT.

The chain links TRBV30 to TRBJ1-1; D is unresolved. CDR3 length: 11 residues. Germline V lookup: CDR1 GTSNPN, CDR2 SVGIG (reference sequence). V gave up 8 bases and J gave up 1 base, with 8 bases separating them. The CDR3 here is CAPGRNTEAFF. CDR3 coding DNA: TGTGCCCCCGGACGGAACACTGAAGCTTTCTTT.

V and J are TRBV28 and TRBJ2-6, with D unresolved. Trimming cost V 0 bases and J 1 base, with 4 bases left between them. The V gene's germline CDR1 is MDHEN and CDR2 SYDVKM. This CDR3 is 15 amino acids long. The CDR3 protein is CASSLWGSGANVLTF. The CDR3 region has the DNA TGTGCCAGCAGTTTATGGGGGTCTGGGGCCAACGTCCTGACTTTC.

The rearrangement uses TRBV5-6 and TRBJ1-1; TRBD1 is a possible D gene (5 bases). The germline V gene has CDR1 SGHDT and CDR2 YYEEEE. The ends were cut back, 0 bases at V and 1 base at J, with 13 bases in the middle. The CDR3 is made up of 16 amino acids. The CDR3 DNA sequence: TGTGCCAGCAGCTTGGCCGGGGCGGGCTGGAACACTGAAGCTTTCTTT. Amino acid sequence: CASSLAGAGWNTEAFF.